The rows below give T cell receptor beta chains drawn from one sample of a study of early T cells in non-severe SARS-CoV-2 infection. TCRdb ran MiXCR on the 5' RACE reads and lists one entry per CDR3 protein. The sample consists of around 28,000 distinct CDR3 sequences, 5.3% of them appearing once. Sequenced: whole blood. The receptor set was obtained from an adult who was a healthcare worker with PCR-confirmed SARS-CoV-2 infection or an uninfected control (not recorded which). CDR3s leave out the opening cysteine and the closing phenylalanine or tryptophan. Fields, in order: V gene, clone size, J gene, CDR3 protein. Size tells how often a clone was seen (once, few, many) or the class of an expanded clone, and some rows leave it out.

V: TRBV5-6
size: many
J: TRBJ1-5
CDR3: ASSLLGGDQPQH

V: TRBV4-1
size: many
J: TRBJ2-3
CDR3: ASSQVAGDGTDTQY

V: TRBV29-1
size: many
J: TRBJ2-5
CDR3: SVTTGPNGY

V: TRBV20-1
size: many
J: TRBJ1-3
CDR3: SANQNFGSGNTIY

V: TRBV11-2
size: many
J: TRBJ2-1
CDR3: ASSLYEISSYNEQF

V: TRBV29-1
size: many
J: TRBJ1-2
CDR3: SVIRGDYGYT

V: TRBV27
size: few
J: TRBJ1-1
CDR3: ASSLTGLNTEAF

V: TRBV9
size: .
J: TRBJ2-7
CDR3: ASSVDPGSYEQY

V: TRBV19
size: many
J: TRBJ2-1
CDR3: ASRGSPVWANEQF

V: TRBV28
size: many
J: TRBJ2-5
CDR3: ASSLSPGPTEETQY

V: TRBV6-1
size: many
J: TRBJ1-1
CDR3: AAIPRDRAWNTEAF

V: TRBV12-3/TRBV12-4
size: few
J: TRBJ2-7
CDR3: ASSLGQGRREQY

V: TRBV9
size: many
J: TRBJ2-2
CDR3: ASSVAPAGGTGELF

V: TRBV7-8
size: few
J: TRBJ2-7
CDR3: ASSARSGDYEQY

V: TRBV7-9
size: .
J: TRBJ2-7
CDR3: ASSPTLGTGTYEQY

V: TRBV10-3
size: few
J: TRBJ2-7
CDR3: AIGREGRYEQY

V: TRBV28
size: .
J: TRBJ2-7
CDR3: ASSLWGQGGDEQY

V: TRBV20-1
size: many
J: TRBJ1-4
CDR3: SAPGQGNEKLF

V: TRBV28
size: once
J: TRBJ2-7
CDR3: ASSHTGDDYEQY

V: TRBV12-3/TRBV12-4
size: many
J: TRBJ1-2
CDR3: AIRGGWYGYT

V: TRBV29-1
size: many
J: TRBJ2-7
CDR3: SVFTGGSGEQY

V: TRBV4-2
size: many
J: TRBJ2-2
CDR3: ASSQARDRSGELF

V: TRBV15
size: many
J: TRBJ2-3
CDR3: ATSRDRGTSTDTQY

V: TRBV4-1
size: many
J: TRBJ2-5
CDR3: ASSQVLGPETQY

V: TRBV5-6
size: many
J: TRBJ1-2
CDR3: ASSLGRPVFYGYT

V: TRBV6-6
size: many
J: TRBJ2-7
CDR3: ASSWDRGANEQY

V: TRBV9
size: many
J: TRBJ1-6
CDR3: ASSVGGSPLH

V: TRBV6-1
size: many
J: TRBJ2-1
CDR3: ASSDRGGTYNEQF

V: TRBV7-9
size: many
J: TRBJ1-1
CDR3: ASSLAGAGPDEAF

V: TRBV20-1
size: medium-sized
J: TRBJ2-5
CDR3: SAMTSPALLQETQY

V: TRBV6-1
size: many
J: TRBJ2-7
CDR3: ASSEGTFSSYEQY

V: TRBV19
size: many
J: TRBJ2-1
CDR3: AIRDPQRYNEQF

V: TRBV7-3
size: many
J: TRBJ2-7
CDR3: ASSLIAGPSYEQY

V: TRBV20-1
size: many
J: TRBJ2-5
CDR3: SARGQGPGTQY

V: TRBV25-1
size: many
J: TRBJ2-7
CDR3: ASRGLAGVQEQY

V: TRBV29-1
size: many
J: TRBJ2-5
CDR3: SVDTQYQETQY

V: TRBV5-1
size: medium-sized
J: TRBJ1-4
CDR3: ASSPAPQGTNEKLF

V: TRBV6-5
size: many
J: TRBJ1-4
CDR3: ASSQRGGWKEKLF

V: TRBV20-1
size: many
J: TRBJ2-7
CDR3: SAGLAARSYEQY

V: TRBV11-3
size: many
J: TRBJ2-1
CDR3: ASSLVASSYNEQF

V: TRBV6-5
size: many
J: TRBJ2-3
CDR3: ATGTSTDTQY

V: TRBV5-4
size: few
J: TRBJ2-7
CDR3: ASSLPGSSYEQY

V: TRBV20-1
size: .
J: TRBJ2-1
CDR3: SASPGGYNEQF

V: TRBV6-2/TRBV6-3
size: few
J: TRBJ2-7
CDR3: ASSYPDLYEQY

V: TRBV6-1
size: .
J: TRBJ2-2
CDR3: ASITVAGVRVSGELF

V: TRBV24-1
size: many
J: TRBJ2-2
CDR3: ATGGTANTGELF

V: TRBV7-6
size: many
J: TRBJ1-1
CDR3: ASSTHGGAVNTEAF

V: TRBV6-5
size: many
J: TRBJ2-5
CDR3: ASSYGVAVEGQETQY